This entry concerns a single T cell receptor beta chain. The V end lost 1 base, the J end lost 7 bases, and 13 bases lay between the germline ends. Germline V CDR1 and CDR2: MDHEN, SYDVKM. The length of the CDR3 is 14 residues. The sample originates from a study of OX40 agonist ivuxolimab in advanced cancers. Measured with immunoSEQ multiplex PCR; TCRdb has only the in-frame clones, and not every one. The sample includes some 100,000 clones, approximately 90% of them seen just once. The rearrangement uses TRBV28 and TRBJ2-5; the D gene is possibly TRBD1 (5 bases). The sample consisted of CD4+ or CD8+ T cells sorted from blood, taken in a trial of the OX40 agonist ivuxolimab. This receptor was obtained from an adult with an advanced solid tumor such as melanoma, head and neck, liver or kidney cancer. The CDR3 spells CASSLFAGLGTQYF. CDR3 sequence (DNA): TGTGCCAGCAGTTTATTTGCAGGGCTAGGGACCCAGTACTTC.